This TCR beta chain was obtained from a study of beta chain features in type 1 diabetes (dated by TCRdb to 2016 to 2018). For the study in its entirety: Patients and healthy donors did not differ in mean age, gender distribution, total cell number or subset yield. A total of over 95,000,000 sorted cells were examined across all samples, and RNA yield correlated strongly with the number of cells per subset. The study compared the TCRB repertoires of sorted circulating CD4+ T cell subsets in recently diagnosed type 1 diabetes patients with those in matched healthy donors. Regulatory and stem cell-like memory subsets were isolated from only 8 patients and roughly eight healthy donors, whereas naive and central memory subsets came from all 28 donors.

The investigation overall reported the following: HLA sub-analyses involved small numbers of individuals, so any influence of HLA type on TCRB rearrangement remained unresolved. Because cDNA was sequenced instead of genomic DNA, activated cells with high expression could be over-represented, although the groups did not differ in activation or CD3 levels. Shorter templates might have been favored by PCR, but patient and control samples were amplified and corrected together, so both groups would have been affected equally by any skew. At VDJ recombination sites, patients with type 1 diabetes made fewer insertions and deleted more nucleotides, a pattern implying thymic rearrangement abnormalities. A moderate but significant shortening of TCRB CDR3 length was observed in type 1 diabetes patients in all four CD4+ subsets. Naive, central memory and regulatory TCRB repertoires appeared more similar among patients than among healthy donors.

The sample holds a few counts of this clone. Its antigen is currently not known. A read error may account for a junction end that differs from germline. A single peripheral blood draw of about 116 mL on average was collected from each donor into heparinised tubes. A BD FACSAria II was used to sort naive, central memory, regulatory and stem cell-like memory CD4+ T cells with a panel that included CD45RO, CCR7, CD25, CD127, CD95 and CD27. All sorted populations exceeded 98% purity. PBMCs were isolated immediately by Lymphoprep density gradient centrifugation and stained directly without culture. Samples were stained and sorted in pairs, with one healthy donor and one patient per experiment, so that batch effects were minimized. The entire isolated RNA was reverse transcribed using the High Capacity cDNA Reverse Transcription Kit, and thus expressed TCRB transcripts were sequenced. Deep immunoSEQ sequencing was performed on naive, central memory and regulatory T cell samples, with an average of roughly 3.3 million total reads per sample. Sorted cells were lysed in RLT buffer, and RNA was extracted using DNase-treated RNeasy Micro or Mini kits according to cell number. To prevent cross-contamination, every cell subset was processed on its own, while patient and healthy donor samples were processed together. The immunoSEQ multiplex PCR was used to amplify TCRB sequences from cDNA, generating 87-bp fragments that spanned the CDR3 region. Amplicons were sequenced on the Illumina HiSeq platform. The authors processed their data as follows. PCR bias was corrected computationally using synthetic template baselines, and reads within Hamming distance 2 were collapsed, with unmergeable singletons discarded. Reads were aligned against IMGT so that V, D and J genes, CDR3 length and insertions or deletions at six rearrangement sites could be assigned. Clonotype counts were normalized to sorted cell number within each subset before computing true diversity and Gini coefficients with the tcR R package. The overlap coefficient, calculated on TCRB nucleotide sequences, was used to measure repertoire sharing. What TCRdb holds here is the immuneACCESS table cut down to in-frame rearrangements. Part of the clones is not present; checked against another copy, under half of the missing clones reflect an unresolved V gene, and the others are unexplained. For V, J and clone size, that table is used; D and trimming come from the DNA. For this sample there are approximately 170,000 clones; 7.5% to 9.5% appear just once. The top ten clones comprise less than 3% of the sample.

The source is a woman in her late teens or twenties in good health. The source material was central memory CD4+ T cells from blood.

Read as DNA, the sequence is TGTGCCAGCTCACTCCCGGCCCGGGAGCAATTCTTC. Its protein product is CASSLPAREQFF. The sequence joins TRBV18 to TRBJ2-1; the D gene is possibly TRBD2, with 6 bases matching. The CDR3 starts with the cysteine, ends with the phenylalanine, and has 12 residues. Only the CDR3 part of the read is kept: 36 bases, read in frame from the first base. For CDR1 and CDR2, the germline V gene lists KGHSH and LQKENI.